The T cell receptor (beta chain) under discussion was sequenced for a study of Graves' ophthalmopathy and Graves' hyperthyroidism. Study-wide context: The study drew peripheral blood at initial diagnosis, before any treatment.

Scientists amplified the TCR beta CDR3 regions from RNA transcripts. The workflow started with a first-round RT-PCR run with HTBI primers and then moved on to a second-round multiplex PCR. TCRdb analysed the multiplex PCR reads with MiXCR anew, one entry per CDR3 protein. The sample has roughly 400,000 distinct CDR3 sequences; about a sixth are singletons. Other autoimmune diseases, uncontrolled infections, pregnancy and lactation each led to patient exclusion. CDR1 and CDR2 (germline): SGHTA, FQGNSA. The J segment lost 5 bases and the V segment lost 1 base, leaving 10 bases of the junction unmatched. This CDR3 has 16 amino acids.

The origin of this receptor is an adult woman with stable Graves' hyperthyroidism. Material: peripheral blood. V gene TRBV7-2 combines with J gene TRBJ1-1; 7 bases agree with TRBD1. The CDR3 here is CASSLGAGGAKTEAFF. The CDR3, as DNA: TGTGCCAGCAGCTTAGGCGCAGGGGGGGCGAAGACTGAAGCTTTCTTT.